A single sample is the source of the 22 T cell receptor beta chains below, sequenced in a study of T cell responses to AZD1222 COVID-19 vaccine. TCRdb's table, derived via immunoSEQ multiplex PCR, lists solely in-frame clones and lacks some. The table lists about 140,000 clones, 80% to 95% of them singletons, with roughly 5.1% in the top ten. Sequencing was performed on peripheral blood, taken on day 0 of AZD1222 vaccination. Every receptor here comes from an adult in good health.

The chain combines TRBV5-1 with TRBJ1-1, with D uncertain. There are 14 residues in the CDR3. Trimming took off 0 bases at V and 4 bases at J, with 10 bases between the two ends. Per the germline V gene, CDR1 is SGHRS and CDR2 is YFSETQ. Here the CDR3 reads CASSLAPVPTEAFF. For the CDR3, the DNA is TGCGCCAGCAGCTTGGCACCAGTCCCCACTGAAGCTTTCTTT.

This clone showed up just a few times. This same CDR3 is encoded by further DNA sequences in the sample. The CDR3 sequence is CASSQDQGSNQPQHF. Written as DNA, the CDR3 is TGCGCCAGCAGCCAAGATCAGGGAAGCAATCAGCCCCAGCATTTT. V and J are TRBV4-1 and TRBJ1-5; possible D gene TRBD1, 5 bases. V was clipped by 0 bases and J by 1 base, with 7 bases between them. Germline V lookup: CDR1 MGHRA, CDR2 YSYEKL. The CDR3 has 15 residues.

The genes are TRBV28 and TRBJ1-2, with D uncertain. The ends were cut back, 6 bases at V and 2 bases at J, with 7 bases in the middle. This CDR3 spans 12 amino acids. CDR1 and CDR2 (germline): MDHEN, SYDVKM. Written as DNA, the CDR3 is TGTGCCAGCAGCCAGAGAAACTATGGCTACACCTTC. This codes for CASSQRNYGYTF.

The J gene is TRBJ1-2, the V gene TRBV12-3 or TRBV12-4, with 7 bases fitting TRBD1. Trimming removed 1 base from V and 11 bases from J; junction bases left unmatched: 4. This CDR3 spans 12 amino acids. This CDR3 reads CASSLEGARYTF. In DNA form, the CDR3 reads TGTGCCAGCAGTTTAGAGGGGGCACGGTACACCTTC.

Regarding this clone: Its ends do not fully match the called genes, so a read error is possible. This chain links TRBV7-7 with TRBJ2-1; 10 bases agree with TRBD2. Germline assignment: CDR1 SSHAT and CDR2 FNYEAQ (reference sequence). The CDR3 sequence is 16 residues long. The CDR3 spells CASSPSTSGTYNEQFF. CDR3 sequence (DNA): TGTGCTAGCAGCCCATCCACTAGCGGGACCTACAATGAGCAGTTCTTC.

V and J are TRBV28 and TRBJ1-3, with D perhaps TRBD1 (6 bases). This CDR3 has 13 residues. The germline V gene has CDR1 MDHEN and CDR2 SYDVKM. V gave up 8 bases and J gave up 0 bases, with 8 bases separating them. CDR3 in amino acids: CASGGRSGNTIYF. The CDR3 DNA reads TGTGCCAGCGGGGGGCGCTCTGGAAACACCATATATTTT.

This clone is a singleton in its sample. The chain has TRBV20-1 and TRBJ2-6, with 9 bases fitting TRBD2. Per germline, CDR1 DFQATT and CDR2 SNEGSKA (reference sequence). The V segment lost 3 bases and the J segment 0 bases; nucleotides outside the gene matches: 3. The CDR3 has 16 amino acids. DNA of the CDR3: TGCAGTGCTAGTCTAGCGGGACTCTCTGGGGCCAACGTCCTGACTTTC. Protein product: CSASLAGLSGANVLTF.

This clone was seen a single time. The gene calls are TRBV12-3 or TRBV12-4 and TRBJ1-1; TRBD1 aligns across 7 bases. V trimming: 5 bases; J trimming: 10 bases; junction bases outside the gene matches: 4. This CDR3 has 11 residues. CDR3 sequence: CASSPTGRAFF. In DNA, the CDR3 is TGTGCCAGCAGTCCGACAGGGCGAGCTTTCTTT.

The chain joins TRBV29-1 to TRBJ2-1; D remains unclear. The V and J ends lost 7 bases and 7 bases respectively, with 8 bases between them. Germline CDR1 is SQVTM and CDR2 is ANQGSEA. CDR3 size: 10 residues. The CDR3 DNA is TGCAGCGCCGACTTTAATGAGCAGTTCTTC. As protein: CSADFNEQFF.

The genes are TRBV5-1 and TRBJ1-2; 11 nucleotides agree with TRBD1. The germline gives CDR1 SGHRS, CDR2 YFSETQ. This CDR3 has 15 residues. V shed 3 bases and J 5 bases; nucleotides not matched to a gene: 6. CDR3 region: CASSSRTGGEYGYTF. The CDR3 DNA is TGCGCCAGCAGCTCCCGGACAGGGGGCGAGTATGGCTACACCTTC.

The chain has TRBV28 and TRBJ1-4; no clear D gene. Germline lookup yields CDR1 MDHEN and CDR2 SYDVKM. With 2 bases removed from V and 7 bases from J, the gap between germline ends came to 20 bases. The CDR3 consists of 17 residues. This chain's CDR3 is CASSLEPARVGGEKLFF. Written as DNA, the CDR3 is TGTGCCAGCAGTTTAGAACCCGCAAGAGTTGGAGGTGAAAAACTGTTTTTT.

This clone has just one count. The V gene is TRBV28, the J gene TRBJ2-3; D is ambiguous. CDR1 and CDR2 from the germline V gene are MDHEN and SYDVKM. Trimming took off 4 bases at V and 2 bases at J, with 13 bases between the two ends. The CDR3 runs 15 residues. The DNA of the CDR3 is TGTGCCAGCAGTTCACGGGTACAAAACACAGATACGCAGTATTTT. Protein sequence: CASSSRVQNTDTQYF.

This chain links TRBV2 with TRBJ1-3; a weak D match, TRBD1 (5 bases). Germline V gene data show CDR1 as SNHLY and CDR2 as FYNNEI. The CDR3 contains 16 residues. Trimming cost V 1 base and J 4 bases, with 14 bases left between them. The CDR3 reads CASSEEGFQGGNTIYF. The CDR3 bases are TGTGCCAGCAGTGAAGAGGGGTTTCAGGGCGGAAACACCATATATTTT.

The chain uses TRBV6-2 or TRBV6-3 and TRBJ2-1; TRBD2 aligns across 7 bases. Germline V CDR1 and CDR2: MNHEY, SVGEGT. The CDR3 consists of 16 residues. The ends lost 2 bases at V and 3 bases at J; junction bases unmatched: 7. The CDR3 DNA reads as TGTGCCAGCAGTTACCCCCTGACTAGCAGCTACAATGAGCAGTTCTTC. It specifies CASSYPLTSSYNEQFF.

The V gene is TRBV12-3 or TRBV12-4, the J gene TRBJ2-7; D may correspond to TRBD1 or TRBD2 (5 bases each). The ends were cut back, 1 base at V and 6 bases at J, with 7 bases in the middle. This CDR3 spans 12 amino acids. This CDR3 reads CASSLGGTEQYF. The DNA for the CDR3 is TGTGCCAGCAGTTTAGGGGGGACCGAGCAGTACTTC.

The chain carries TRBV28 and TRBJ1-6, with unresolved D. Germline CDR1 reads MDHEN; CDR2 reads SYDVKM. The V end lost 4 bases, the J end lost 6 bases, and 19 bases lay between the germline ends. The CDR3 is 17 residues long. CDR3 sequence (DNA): TGTGCCAGCAGTTCCCCCCCCTCGAGGGAGATTAATTCACCCCTCCACTTT. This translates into CASSSPPSREINSPLHF.

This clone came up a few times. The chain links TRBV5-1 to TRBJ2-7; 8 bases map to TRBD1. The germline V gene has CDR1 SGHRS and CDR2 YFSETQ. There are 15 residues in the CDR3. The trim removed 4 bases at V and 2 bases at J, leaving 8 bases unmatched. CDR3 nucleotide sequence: TGCGCCAGCAGCCTTGACAGGGGTGACCCCTACGAGCAGTACTTC. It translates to CASSLDRGDPYEQYF.

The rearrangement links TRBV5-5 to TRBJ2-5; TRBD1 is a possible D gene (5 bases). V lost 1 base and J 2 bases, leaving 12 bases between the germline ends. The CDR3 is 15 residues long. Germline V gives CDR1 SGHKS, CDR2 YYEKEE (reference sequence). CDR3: CASSLTQALQETQYF. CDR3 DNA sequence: TGTGCCAGCAGCTTGACACAGGCTCTACAAGAGACCCAGTACTTC.

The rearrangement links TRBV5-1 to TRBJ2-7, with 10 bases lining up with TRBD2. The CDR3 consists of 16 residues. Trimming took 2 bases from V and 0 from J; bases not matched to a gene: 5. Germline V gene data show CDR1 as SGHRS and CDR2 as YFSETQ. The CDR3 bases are TGCGCCAGCAGCTTTACTAGCGGGACCAACTCCTACGAGCAGTACTTC. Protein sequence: CASSFTSGTNSYEQYF.

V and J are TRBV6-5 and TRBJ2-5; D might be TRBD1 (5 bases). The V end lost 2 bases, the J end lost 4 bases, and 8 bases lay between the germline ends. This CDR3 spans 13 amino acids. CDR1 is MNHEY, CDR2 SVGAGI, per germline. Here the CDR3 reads CASSYQGRETQYF. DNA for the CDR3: TGTGCCAGCAGTTACCAGGGCAGAGAGACCCAGTACTTC.

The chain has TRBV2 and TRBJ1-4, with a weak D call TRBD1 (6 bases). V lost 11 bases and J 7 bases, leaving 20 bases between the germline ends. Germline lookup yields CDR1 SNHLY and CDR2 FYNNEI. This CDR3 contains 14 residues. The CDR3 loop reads CASGADESSEKLFF. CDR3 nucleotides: TGTGCCTCAGGGGCAGATGAGAGTTCTGAAAAACTGTTTTTT.

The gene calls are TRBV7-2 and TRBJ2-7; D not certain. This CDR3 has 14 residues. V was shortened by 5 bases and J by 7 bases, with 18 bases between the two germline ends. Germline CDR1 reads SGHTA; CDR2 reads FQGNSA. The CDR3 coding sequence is TGTGCCAGCAGCCCTAAGCCCCCGCGCATGGAGCAGTACTTC. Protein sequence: CASSPKPPRMEQYF.